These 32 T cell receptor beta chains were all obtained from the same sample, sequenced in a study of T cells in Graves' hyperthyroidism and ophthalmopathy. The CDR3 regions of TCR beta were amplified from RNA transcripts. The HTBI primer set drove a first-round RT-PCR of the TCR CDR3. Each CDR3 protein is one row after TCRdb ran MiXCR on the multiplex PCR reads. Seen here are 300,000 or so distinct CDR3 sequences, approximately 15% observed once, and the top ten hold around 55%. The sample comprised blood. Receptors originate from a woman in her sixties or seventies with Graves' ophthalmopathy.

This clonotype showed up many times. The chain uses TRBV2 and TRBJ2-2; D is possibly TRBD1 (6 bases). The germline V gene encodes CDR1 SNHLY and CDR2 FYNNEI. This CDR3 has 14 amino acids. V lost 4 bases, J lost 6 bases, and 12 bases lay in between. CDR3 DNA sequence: TGTGCCAGCAGTGCTACCAGGGGTTCCGGGGAGCTGTTTTTT. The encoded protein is CASSATRGSGELFF.

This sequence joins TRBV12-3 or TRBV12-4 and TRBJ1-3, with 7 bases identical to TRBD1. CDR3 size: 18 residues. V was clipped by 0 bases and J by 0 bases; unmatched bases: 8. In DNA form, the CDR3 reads TGTGCCAGCAGTTTAGCTTGGCAGGGGGACTTCTCTGGAAACACCATATATTTT. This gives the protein CASSLAWQGDFSGNTIYF.

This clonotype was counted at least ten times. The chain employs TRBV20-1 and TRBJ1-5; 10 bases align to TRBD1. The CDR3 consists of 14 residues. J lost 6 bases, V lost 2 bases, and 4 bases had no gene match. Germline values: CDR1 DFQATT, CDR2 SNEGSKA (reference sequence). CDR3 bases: TGCAGTGCTAGACCGACAGGGGGCGGTCAGCCCCAGCATTTT. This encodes CSARPTGGGQPQHF.

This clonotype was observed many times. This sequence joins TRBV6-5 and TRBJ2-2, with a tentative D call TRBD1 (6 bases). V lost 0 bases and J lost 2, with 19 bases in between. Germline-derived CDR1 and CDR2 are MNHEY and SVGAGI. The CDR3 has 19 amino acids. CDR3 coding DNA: TGTGCCAGCAGTTACTCGATATTCCGCAGGGGCTATAACACCGGGGAGCTGTTTTTT. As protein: CASSYSIFRRGYNTGELFF.

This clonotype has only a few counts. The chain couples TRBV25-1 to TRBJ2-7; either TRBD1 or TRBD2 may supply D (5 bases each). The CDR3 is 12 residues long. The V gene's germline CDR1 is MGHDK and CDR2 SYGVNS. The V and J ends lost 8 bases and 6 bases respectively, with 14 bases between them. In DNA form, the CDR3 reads TGTGCCAGCGGGGACGGACTGGCCGAGCAGTACTTC. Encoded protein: CASGDGLAEQYF.

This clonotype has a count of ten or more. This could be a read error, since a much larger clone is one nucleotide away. The CDR3 is CASSFGAYEQYF. The CDR3 region has the DNA TGTGCCAGCAGCTTTGGAGCCTACGAGCAGTACTTC. The chain joins TRBV5-6 to TRBJ2-7, with D unresolved. CDR3 length: 12 residues. Trimming removed 2 bases from V and 2 bases from J, with 5 bases in between. Germline CDR1 SGHDT, CDR2 YYEEEE.

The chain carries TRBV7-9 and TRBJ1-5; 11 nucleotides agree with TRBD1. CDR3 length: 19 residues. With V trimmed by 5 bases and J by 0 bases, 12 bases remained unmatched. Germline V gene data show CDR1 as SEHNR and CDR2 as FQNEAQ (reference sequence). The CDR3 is CASSTGPGQGDDSNQPQHF. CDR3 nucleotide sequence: TGTGCCAGCAGCACGGGGCCGGGACAGGGGGACGATAGCAATCAGCCCCAGCATTTT.

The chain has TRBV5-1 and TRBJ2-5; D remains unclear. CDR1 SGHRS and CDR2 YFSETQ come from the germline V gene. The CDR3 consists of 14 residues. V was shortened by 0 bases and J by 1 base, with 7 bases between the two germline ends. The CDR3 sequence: CASSLGSIQETQYF. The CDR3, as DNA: TGCGCCAGCAGCTTGGGGTCTATCCAAGAGACCCAGTACTTC. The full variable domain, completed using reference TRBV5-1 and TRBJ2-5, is KAGVTQTPRYLIKTRGQQVTLSCSPISGHRSVSWYQQTPGQGLQFLFEYFSETQRNKGNFPGRFSGRQFSNSRSEMNVSTLELGDSALYLCASSLGSIQETQYFGPGTRLLVL.

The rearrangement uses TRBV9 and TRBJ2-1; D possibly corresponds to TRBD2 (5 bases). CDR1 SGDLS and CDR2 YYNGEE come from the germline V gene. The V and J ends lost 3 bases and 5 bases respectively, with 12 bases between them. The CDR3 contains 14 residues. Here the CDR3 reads CASSGYTRNNEQFF. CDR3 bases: TGTGCCAGCAGCGGATATACTAGAAACAATGAGCAGTTCTTC.

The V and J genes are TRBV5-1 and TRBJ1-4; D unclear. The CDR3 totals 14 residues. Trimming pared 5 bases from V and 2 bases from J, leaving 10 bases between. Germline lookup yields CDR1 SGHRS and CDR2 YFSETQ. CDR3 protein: CASRVAGTNEKLFF. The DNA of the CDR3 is TGCGCCAGCAGGGTGGCGGGGACTAATGAAAAACTGTTTTTT.

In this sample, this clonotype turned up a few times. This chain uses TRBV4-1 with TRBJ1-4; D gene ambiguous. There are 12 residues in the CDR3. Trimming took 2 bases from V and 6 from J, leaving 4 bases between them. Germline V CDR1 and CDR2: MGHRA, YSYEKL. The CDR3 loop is CASSQPYEKLFF. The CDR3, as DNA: TGCGCCAGCAGCCAACCTTATGAAAAACTGTTTTTT.

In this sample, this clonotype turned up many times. In nucleotides, the CDR3 is TGTGCCAGCAACGGAGGCTATGGCTACACCTTC. Translating gives CASNGGYGYTF. The chain recombines TRBV6-1 with TRBJ1-2, with no clear D. Trimming took 7 bases from V and 4 from J, leaving 7 bases between them. Germline values: CDR1 MNHNS, CDR2 SASEGT. The CDR3 consists of 11 residues.

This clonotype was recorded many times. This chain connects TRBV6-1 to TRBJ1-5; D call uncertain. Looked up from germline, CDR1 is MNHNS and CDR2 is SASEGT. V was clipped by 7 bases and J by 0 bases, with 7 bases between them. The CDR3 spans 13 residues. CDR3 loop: CASNEGSNQPQHF. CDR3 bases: TGTGCCAGCAACGAGGGTAGCAATCAGCCCCAGCATTTT.

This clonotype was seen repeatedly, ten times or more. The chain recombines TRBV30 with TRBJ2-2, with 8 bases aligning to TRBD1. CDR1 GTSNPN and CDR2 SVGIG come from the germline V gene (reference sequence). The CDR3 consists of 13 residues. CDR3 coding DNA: TGTGCAGACAGGGGAAAGAACACCGGGGAGCTGTTTTTT. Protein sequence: CADRGKNTGELFF.

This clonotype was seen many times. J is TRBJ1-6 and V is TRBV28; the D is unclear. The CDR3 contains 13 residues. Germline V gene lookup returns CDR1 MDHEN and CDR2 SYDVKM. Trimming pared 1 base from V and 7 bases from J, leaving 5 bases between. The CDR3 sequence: CASSLLANSPLHF. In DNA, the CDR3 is TGTGCCAGCAGTTTATTGGCCAATTCACCCCTCCACTTT.

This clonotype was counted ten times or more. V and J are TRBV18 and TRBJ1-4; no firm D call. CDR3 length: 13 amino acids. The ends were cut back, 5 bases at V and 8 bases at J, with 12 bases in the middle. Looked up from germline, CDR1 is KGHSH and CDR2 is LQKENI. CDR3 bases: TGTGCCAGCTCATCCCCCGAGGCAGAAAAACTGTTTTTT. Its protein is CASSSPEAEKLFF.

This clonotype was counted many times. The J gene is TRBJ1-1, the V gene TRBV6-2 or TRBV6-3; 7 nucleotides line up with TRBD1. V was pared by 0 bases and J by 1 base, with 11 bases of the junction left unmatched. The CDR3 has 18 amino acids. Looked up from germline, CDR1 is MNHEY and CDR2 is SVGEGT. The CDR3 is CASSYSSRDSRPNTEAFF. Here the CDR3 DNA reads TGTGCCAGCAGTTACTCGTCCCGGGACAGCCGGCCGAACACTGAAGCTTTCTTT.

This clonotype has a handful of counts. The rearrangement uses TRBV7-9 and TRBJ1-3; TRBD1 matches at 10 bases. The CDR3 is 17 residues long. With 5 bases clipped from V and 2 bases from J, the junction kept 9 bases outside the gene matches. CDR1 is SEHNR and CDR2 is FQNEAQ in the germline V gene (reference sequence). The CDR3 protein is CASSRLTGGRAGNTIYF. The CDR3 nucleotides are TGTGCCAGCAGCCGGCTGACAGGGGGCCGGGCTGGAAACACCATATATTTT.

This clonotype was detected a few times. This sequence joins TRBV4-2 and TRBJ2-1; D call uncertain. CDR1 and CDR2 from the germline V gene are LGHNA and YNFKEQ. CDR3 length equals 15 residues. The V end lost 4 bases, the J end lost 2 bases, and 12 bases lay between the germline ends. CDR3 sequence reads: CASSPGMGTYNEQFF. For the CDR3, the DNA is TGTGCCAGCAGCCCCGGTATGGGCACCTACAATGAGCAGTTCTTC.

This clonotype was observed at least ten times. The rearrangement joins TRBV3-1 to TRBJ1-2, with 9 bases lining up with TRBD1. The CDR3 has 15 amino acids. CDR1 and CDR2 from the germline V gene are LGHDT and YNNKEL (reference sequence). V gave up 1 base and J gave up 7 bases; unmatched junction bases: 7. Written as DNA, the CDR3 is TGTGCCAGCAGCCAAGCCTGGACAGGGGCAGGTGGCTACACCTTC. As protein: CASSQAWTGAGGYTF.

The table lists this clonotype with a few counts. The CDR3 loop reads CASSLVAGPDTQYF. Written as DNA, the CDR3 is TGCGCCAGCAGCTTGGTCGCAGGGCCAGATACGCAGTATTTT. This chain uses TRBV5-1 with TRBJ2-3; a possible D gene is TRBD1 (5 bases). Germline V gives CDR1 SGHRS, CDR2 YFSETQ. The CDR3 extends over 14 amino acids. Trimming removed 0 bases from V and 4 bases from J, with 9 bases in between.

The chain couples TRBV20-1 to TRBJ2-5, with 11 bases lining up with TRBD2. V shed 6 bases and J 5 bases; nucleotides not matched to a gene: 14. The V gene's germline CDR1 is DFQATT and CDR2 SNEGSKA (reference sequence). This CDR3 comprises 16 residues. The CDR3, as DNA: TGCAGTGCCCATGTGTCTAGCGGGAGGAGGGGGGAGACCCAGTACTTC. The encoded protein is CSAHVSSGRRGETQYF.

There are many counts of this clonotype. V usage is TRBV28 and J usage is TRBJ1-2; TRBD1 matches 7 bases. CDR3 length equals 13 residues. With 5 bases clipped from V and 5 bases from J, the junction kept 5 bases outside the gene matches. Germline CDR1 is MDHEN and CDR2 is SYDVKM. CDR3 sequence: CASSPGGYYGYTF. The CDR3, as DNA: TGTGCCAGCAGTCCAGGGGGTTATTATGGCTACACCTTC.

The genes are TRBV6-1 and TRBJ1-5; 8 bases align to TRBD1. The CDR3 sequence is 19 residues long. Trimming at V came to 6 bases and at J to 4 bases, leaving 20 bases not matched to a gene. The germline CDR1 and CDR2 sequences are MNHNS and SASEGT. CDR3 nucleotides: TGTGCCAGCAGCCCCACCGGGACAGGCGTACTTGGGGCGAATCAGCCCCAGCATTTT. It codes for CASSPTGTGVLGANQPQHF.

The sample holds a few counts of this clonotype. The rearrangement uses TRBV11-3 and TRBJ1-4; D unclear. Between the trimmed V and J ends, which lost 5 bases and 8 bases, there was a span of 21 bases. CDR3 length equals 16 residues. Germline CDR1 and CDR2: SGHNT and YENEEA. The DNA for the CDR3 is TGTGCCAGCAGCCCCGGCGGGTGGCCAGTACGGGAAAAACTGTTTTTT. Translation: CASSPGGWPVREKLFF.

DNA for the CDR3: TGTGCCAGCAGTTCCGGTCCCCGCACCTACGAGCAGTACTTC. The encoded protein is CASSSGPRTYEQYF. This chain links TRBV6-2 or TRBV6-3 with TRBJ2-7; D gene unclear. Germline loops: CDR1 MNHEY, CDR2 SVGEGT. V lost 4 bases and J lost 2, with 12 bases in between. The CDR3 totals 14 residues.

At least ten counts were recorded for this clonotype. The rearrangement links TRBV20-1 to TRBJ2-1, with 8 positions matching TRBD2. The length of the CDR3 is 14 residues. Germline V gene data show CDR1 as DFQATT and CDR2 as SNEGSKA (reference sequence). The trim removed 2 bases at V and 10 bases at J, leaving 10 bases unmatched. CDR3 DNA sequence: TGCAGTGCTAGACCTAGCGGGCATCTCGGGGAGCAGTTCTTC. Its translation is CSARPSGHLGEQFF.

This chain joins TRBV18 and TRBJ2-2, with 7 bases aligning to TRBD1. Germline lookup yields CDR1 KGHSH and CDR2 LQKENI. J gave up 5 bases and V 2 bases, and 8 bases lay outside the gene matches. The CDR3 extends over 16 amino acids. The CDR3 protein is CASSPEDQGETGELFF. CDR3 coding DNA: TGTGCCAGCTCACCAGAAGATCAGGGGGAGACCGGGGAGCTGTTTTTT.

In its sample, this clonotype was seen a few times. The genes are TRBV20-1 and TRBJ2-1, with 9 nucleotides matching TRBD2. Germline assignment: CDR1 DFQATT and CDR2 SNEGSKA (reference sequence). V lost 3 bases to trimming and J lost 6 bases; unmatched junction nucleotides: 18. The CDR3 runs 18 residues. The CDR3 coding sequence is TGCAGTGCTAGGGCCCACCGCGGTAGCGGGAGTGTAGGCAATGAGCAGTTCTTC. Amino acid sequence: CSARAHRGSGSVGNEQFF.

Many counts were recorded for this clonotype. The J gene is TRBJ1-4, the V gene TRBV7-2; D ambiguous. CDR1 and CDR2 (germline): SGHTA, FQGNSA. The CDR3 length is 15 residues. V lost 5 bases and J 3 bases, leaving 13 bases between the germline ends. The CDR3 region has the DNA TGTGCCAGCAGCCCAACTAAGGGTGCTAATGAAAAACTGTTTTTT. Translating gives CASSPTKGANEKLFF.

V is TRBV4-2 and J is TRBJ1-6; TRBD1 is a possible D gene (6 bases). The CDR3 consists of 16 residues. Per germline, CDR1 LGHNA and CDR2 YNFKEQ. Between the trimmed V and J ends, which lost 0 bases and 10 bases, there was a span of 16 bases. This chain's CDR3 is CASSQDRGGGGSPLHF. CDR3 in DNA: TGTGCCAGCAGCCAAGATCGAGGGGGGGGCGGCTCACCCCTCCACTTT.

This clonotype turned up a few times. CDR3 sequence: CASALTVNTEAFF. DNA of the CDR3: TGTGCCAGTGCACTGACAGTGAACACTGAAGCTTTCTTT. The chain uses TRBV19 and TRBJ1-1; D might be TRBD1 (5 bases). The ends were cut back, 8 bases at V and 0 bases at J, with 10 bases in the middle. The CDR3 sequence is 13 residues long. Germline CDR1 LNHDA, CDR2 SQIVND (reference sequence).